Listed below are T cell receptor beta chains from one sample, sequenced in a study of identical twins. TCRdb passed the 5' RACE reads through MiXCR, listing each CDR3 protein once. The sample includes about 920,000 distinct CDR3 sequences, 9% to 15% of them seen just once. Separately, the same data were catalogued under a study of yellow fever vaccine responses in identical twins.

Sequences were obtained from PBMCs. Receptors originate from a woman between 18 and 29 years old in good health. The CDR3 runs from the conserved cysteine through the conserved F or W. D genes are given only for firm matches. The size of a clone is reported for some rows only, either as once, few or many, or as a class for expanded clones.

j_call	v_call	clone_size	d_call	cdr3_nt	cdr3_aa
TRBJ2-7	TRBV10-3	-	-	TGTGCCATCAGTGAGTCGTCAGGGATTACCTACGAGCAGTACTTC	CAISESSGITYEQYF
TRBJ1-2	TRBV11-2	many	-	TGTGCCAGCAGCCTGCTCGAGGGCTCTAACTATGGCTACACCTTC	CASSLLEGSNYGYTF
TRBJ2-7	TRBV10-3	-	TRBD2	TGTGCCATCAGTGACGAGCGGGATAGATACGAGCAGTACTTC	CAISDERDRYEQYF
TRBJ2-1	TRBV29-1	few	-	TGCAGCGTTGAAGAGGTAGACAATGAGCAGTTCTTC	CSVEEVDNEQFF
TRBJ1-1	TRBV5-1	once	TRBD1	TGCGCCAGCAGCTTGGTTGCCAGAGGACAGGCGCAGGGCACTGAAGCTTTCTTT	CASSLVARGQAQGTEAFF
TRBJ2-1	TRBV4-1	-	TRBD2	TGCGCCAGCAGCCAAGTATTGCTTAGCGGGGCCTACAATGAGCAGTTCTTC	CASSQVLLSGAYNEQFF
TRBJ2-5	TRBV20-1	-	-	TGCAGTGCTAGATCCACAGGAGCGAACCGCCGATGGGAGACCCAGTACTTC	CSARSTGANRRWETQYF
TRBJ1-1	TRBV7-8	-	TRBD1	TGTGCCAGCAGGACAAGGGGGCGCGGCACTGAAGCTTTCTTT	CASRTRGRGTEAFF
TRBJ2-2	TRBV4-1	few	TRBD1	TGCGCCAGCAGCTACGGACAGGAGTACACCGGGGAGCTGTTTTTT	CASSYGQEYTGELFF
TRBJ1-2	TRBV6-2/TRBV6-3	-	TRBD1	TGTGCCAGCAGTCTAATTTCCGGGACAGGTGACCTCAGCTATGGCTACACCTTC	CASSLISGTGDLSYGYTF
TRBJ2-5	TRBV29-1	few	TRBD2	TGCAGCGTGGAGGGACTAGCGGGGCCCTCGGGTGGGACCCAGTACTTC	CSVEGLAGPSGGTQYF
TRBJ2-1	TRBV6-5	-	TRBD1	TGTGCCAGCAGTTACTCGGACAGGGGAGGCGATGAGCAGTTCTTC	CASSYSDRGGDEQFF
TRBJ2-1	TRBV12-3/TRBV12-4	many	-	TGTGCCAGCAGTGTCCTAGCGATGAAGTTCTTC	CASSVLAMKFF
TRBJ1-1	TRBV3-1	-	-	TGTGCCAGCAGCCAAGATTTGGACTTGAACACTGAAGCTTTCTTT	CASSQDLDLNTEAFF
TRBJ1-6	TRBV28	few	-	TGTGCCAGCAGTTTTCGCTCTAATTCACCCCTCCACTTT	CASSFRSNSPLHF
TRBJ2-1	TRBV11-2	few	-	TGTGCCAGCAGCTTACCCGACAGCGTCAGGACTACCACCCAATACAATGAGCAGTTCTTC	CASSLPDSVRTTTQYNEQFF
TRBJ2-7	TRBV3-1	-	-	TGTGCCAGCAGCCAAGATGTGGGGTTTTTGTACGAGCAGTACTTC	CASSQDVGFLYEQYF
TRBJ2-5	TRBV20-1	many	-	TGCAGTGCTAGAAGCTCGTCCCACCCGGAGACCCAGTACTTC	CSARSSSHPETQYF
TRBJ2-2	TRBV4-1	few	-	TGCGCCAGCAGCCAAGTGCGGGAATGGCGATCCGGGGAGCTGTTTTTT	CASSQVREWRSGELFF
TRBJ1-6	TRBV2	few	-	TGTGCCAGCAGAACGGCGAGGAATTCACCCCTCCACTTT	CASRTARNSPLHF
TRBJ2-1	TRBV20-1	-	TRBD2	TGCAGTGCTAGAGTGAAAGCGGGGGACTACAATGAGCAGTTCTTC	CSARVKAGDYNEQFF
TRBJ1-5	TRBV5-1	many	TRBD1	TGCGCCAGCAGCCAAACAGGGGGTAATCAGCCCCAGCATTTT	CASSQTGGNQPQHF
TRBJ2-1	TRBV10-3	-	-	TGTGCCATCAGTAATAGCGGCTCCTACAATGAGCAGTTCTTC	CAISNSGSYNEQFF
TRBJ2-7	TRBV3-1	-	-	TGTGCCAGCAGCCAACCCCGGGGCCGACGGTCCTACGAGCAGTACTTC	CASSQPRGRRSYEQYF
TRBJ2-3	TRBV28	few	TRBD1	TGTGCCAGCAGTTCGGGACAGGGGCTGGATACGCAGTATTTT	CASSSGQGLDTQYF
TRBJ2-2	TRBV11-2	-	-	TGTGCCAGCAGCTTAAAGCGTGGGAGCGGGGAGCTGTTTTTT	CASSLKRGSGELFF
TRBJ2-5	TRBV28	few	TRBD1	TGTGCCAGCAGTATCGAGGGGGCTAGCCTATCCCAAGAGACCCAGTACTTC	CASSIEGASLSQETQYF
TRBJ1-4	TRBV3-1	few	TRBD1	TGTGCCAGCAGCCAAGAACGACAGGGGTCGTGGGTTGGTGAAAAACTGTTTTTT	CASSQERQGSWVGEKLFF
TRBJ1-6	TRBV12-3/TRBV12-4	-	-	TGTGCCAGCACCCTGGGGGACTTAGGTTCACCCCTCCACTTT	CASTLGDLGSPLHF
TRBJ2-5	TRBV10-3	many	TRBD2	TGTGCCATCAGCCAGGGTCCAGCGGGGCGCCAAGAGACCCAGTACTTC	CAISQGPAGRQETQYF
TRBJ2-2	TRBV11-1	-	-	TGTGCCAGCAGCGAACGACCTGGCGGAAACCCTTCGAACACCGGGGAGCTGTTTTTT	CASSERPGGNPSNTGELFF
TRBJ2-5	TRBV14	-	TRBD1	TGTGCCAGCAGCCACCAGTTCGGACAGGGGATGGAGACCCAGTACTTC	CASSHQFGQGMETQYF
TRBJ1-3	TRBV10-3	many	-	TGTGCCATCAGTGAGTCGGGGGTCTCTGGAAACACCATATATTTT	CAISESGVSGNTIYF
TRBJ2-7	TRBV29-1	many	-	TGCAGCGCCGAACTGGTAGGCGGCGAGCAGTACTTC	CSAELVGGEQYF
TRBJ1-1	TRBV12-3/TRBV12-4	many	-	TGTGCCAGCAGTCGAACGCGGTCCTTGAACACTGAAGCTTTCTTT	CASSRTRSLNTEAFF
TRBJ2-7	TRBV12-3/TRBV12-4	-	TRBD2	TGTGCCATCAGTTTCCGAACTAGCGGGACTTCTTTCTCCTACGAGCAGTACTTC	CAISFRTSGTSFSYEQYF
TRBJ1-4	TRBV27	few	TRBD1	TGTGCCAGCAGTTACCGGGACAGGGGCGAAAAACTGTTTTTT	CASSYRDRGEKLFF
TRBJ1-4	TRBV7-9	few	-	TGTGCCAGCAGCCGACAGTCAACTAATGAAAAACTGTTTTTT	CASSRQSTNEKLFF
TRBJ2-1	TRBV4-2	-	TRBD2	TGTGCCAGCAGCTTGACCGGGACTAGCGCCCACAATGAGCAGTTCTTC	CASSLTGTSAHNEQFF